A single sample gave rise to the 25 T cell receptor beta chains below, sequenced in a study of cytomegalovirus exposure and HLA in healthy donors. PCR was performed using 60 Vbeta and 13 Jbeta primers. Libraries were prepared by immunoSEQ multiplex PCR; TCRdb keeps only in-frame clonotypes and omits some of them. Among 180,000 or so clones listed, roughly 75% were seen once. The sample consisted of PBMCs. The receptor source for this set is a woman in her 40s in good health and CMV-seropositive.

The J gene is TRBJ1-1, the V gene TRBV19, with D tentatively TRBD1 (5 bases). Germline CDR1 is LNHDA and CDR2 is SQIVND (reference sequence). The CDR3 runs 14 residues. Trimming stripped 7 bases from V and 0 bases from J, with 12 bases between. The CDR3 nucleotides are TGTGCCAGTACGTACAGGACGGTGAACACTGAAGCTTTCTTT. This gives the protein CASTYRTVNTEAFF.

The CDR3 sequence: CASSLGIIWPLHF. The CDR3 DNA follows: TGTGCCAGCAGCCTCGGTATAATTTGGCCCCTCCACTTT. This chain joins TRBV11-2 and TRBJ1-6; D unresolved. Trimming stripped 5 bases from V and 13 bases from J, with 15 bases between. This CDR3 comprises 13 residues. Germline CDR1 is SGHAT and CDR2 is FQNNGV.

CDR3 bases: TGTGCCAGCAGCTCTAGGACTAGCGGGTTTTCCTACAATGAGCAGTTCTTC. Protein: CASSSRTSGFSYNEQFF. The V and J genes are TRBV7-2 and TRBJ2-1; 11 positions match TRBD2. V lost 4 bases to trimming and J lost 1 base; unmatched junction nucleotides: 6. Per germline, CDR1 SGHTA and CDR2 FQGNSA. CDR3 length equals 17 residues.

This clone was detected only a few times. The CDR3 spells CASSLAAPPYEQYF. The CDR3 DNA follows: TGTGCCAGCAGCTTAGCTGCGCCGCCCTACGAGCAGTACTTC. V gene TRBV7-2 combines with J gene TRBJ2-7; D is ambiguous. The CDR3 contains 14 residues. The V gene's germline CDR1 is SGHTA and CDR2 FQGNSA. V was pared by 0 bases and J by 2 bases, with 8 bases between.

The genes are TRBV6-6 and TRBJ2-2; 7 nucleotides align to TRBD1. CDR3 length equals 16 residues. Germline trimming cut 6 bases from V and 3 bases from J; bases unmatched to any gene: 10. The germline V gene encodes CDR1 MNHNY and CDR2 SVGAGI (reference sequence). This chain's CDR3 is CASRPKQGYDTGELFF. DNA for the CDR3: TGTGCCAGCAGGCCGAAACAGGGGTACGACACCGGGGAGCTGTTTTTT.

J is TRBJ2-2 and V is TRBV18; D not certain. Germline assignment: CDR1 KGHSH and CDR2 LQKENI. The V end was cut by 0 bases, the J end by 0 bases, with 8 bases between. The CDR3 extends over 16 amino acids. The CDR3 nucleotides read TGTGCCAGCTCACCACCGGGCCCCGCGAACACCGGGGAGCTGTTTTTT. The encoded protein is CASSPPGPANTGELFF.

The CDR3 here is CASRIQGITNEKLFF. The CDR3 coding sequence is TGTGCCAGCAGAATACAGGGTATCACTAATGAAAAACTGTTTTTT. The V and J genes are TRBV7-3 and TRBJ1-4, with a weak D call TRBD1 (6 bases). The CDR3 extends over 15 amino acids. V shed 6 bases and J shed 2 bases, with 13 bases lying between them. Germline V gene data show CDR1 as SGHTA and CDR2 as FQGTGA.

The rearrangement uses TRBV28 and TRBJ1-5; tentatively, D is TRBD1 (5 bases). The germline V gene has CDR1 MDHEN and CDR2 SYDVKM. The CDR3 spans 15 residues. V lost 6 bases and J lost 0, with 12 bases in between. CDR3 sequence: CASSDSFYSNQPQHF. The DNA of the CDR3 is TGTGCCAGCAGCGACAGTTTCTATAGCAATCAGCCCCAGCATTTT.

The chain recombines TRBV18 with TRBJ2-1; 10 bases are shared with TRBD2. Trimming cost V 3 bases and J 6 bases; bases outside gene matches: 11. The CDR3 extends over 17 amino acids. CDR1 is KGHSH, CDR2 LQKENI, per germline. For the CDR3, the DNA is TGTGCCAGCTCACCCCTAGCGGGAGAATTGTCAGGCAATGAGCAGTTCTTC. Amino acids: CASSPLAGELSGNEQFF.

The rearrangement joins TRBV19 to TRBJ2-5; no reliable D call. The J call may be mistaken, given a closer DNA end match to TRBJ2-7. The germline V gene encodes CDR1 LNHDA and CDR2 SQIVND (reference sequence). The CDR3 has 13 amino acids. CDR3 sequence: CASSSPLSYEQYF. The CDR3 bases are TGTGCCAGTAGTAGCCCTCTCTCCTACGAGCAGTACTTC.

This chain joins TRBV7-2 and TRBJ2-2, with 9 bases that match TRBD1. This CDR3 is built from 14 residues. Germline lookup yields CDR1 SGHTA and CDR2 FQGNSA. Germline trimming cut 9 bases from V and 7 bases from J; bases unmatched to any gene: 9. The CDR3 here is CASSTGGAGGELFF. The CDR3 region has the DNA TGTGCCAGTAGTACAGGGGGCGCGGGCGGGGAGCTGTTTTTT.

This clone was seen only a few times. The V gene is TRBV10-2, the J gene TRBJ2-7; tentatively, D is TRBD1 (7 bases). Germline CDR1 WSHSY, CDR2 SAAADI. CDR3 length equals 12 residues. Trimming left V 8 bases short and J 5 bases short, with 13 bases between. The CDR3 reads CASCPGGHEQYF. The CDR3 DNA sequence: TGCGCCAGCTGTCCAGGGGGGCACGAGCAGTACTTC.

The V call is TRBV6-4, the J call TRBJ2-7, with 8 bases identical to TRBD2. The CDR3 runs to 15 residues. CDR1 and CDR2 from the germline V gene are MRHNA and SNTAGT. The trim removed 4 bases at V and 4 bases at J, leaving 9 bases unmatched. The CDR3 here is CASSVEAGAFYEQYF. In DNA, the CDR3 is TGTGCCAGCAGTGTGGAAGCGGGAGCCTTTTACGAGCAGTACTTC.

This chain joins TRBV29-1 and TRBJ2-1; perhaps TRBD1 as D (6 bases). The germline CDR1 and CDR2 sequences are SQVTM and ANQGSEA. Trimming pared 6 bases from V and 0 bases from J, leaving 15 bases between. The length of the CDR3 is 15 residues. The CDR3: CSVAQDSSSYNEQFF. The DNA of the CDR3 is TGCAGCGTGGCACAGGACAGCAGCTCCTACAATGAGCAGTTCTTC.

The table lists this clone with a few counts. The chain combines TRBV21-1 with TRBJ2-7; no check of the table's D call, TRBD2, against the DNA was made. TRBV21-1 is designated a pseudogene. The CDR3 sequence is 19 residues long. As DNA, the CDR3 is TGTGCCAGCAGCAAAGGTGAGGACCTAGCGGGATTCCGATTCTACGAGCAGTACTTC. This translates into CASSKGEDLAGFRFYEQYF.

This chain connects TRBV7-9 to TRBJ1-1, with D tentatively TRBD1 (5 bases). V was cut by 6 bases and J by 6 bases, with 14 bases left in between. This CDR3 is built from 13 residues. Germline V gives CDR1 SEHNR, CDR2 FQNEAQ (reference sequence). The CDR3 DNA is TGTGCCAGCAGACCGACAGTAACCTCTGAAGCTTTCTTT. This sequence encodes CASRPTVTSEAFF.

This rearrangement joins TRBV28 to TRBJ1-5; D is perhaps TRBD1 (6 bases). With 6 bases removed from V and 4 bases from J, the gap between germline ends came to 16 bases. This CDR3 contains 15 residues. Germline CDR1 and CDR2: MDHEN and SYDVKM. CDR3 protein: CASSHPRGPNQPQHF. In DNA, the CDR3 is TGTGCCAGCAGCCACCCCAGGGGACCTAATCAGCCCCAGCATTTT.

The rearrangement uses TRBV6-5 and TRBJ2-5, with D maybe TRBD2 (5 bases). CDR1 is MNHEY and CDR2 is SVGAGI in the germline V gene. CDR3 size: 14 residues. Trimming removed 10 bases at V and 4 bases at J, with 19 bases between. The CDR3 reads CATKRSAGPETQYF. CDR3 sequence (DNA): TGTGCCACTAAGCGGTCTGCGGGCCCAGAGACCCAGTACTTC.

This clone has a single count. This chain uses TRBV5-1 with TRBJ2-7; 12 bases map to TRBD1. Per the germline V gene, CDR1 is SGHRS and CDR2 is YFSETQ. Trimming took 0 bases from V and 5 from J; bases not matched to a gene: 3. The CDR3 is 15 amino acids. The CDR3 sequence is CASSLGGTGGHEQYF. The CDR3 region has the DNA TGCGCCAGCAGCTTGGGAGGGACAGGGGGCCACGAGCAGTACTTC.

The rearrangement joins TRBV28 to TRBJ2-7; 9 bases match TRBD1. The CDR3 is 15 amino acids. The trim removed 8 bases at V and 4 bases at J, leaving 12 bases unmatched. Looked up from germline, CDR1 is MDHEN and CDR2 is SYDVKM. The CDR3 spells CASRPLQGAKYEQYF. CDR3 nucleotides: TGTGCCAGCCGACCCCTACAGGGGGCGAAATACGAGCAGTACTTC. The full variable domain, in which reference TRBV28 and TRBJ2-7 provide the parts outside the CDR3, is DVKVTQSSRYLVKRTGEKVFLECVQDMDHENMFWYRQDPGLGLRLIYFSYDVKMKEKGDIPEGYSVSREKKERFSLILESASTNQTSMYLCASRPLQGAKYEQYFGPGTRLTVT.

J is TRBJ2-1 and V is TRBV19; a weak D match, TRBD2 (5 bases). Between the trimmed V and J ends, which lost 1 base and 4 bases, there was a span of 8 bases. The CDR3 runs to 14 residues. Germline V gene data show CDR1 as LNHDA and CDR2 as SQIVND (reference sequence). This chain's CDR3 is CASSIGGSYNEQFF. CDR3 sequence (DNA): TGTGCCAGTAGTATAGGCGGGTCTTACAATGAGCAGTTCTTC.

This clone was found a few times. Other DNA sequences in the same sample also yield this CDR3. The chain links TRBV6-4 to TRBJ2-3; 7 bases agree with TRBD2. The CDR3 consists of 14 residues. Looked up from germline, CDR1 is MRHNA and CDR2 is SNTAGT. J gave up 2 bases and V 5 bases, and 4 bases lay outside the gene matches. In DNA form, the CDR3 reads TGTGCCAGCAGTCCTAGCGGAAACACAGATACGCAGTATTTT. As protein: CASSPSGNTDTQYF.

This CDR3 is CASSSRGEISTDTQYF. The CDR3, as DNA: TGTGCCAGCAGCTCCAGGGGCGAAATTTCCACAGATACGCAGTATTTT. This sequence joins TRBV5-8 and TRBJ2-3, with a possible D match to TRBD1 (6 bases). From germline, CDR1 is SGHTS and CDR2 YDEGEE. This CDR3 has 16 amino acids. V shed 3 bases and J shed 2 bases, with 16 bases lying between them.

The CDR3 DNA sequence: TGCAGCGTTGAAATGGCGGGATCAGATACGCAGTATTTT. It specifies CSVEMAGSDTQYF. J is TRBJ2-3 and V is TRBV29-1, with TRBD2 as a possible D gene (6 bases). The CDR3 spans 13 residues. V lost 2 bases to trimming and J lost 4 bases, with 10 bases between them. Per germline, CDR1 SQVTM and CDR2 ANQGSEA.

The DNA for the CDR3 is TGTGCCAGTAGTATGTTAGAAAGAGGGGGACACTATGGCTACACCTTC. Its protein is CASSMLERGGHYGYTF. V is TRBV19 and J is TRBJ1-2; D may be TRBD1 (6 bases). From germline, CDR1 is LNHDA and CDR2 SQIVND (reference sequence). With 3 bases removed from V and 3 bases from J, the gap between germline ends came to 17 bases. There are 16 residues in the CDR3.